These 8 T cell receptor beta chains originate from one sample sequenced in a study of blood T cell repertoires in COVID-19. The method was immunoSEQ multiplex PCR; TCRdb's version includes in-frame clones alone and lacks a portion of them. The sample records roughly 500,000 clones, over 75% being singletons. The sample was PBMCs or T cells enriched from blood (not recorded which). The origin of the receptors is a woman aged 40 to 55 who had recovered from COVID-19.

This chain joins TRBV5-1 and TRBJ2-3, with a possible D match to TRBD2 (5 bases). The V gene's germline CDR1 is SGHRS and CDR2 YFSETQ. The CDR3 contains 17 residues. V lost 0 bases, J lost 5 bases, and 19 bases lay in between. Here the CDR3 DNA reads TGCGCCAGCAGCTTGGGGCTAGCCCTGGACGTGGAAGATACGCAGTATTTT. It encodes CASSLGLALDVEDTQYF.

The chain combines TRBV30 with TRBJ2-5; 9 bases line up with TRBD2. The germline CDR1 and CDR2 sequences are GTSNPN and SVGIG (reference sequence). Losses at the gene ends were 0 bases for V and 3 bases for J; bases not matched to a gene: 2. The CDR3 consists of 14 residues. The CDR3 sequence: CAWSVGGREETQYF. The CDR3 region has the DNA TGTGCCTGGAGTGTTGGCGGGAGGGAAGAGACCCAGTACTTC.

The V and J genes are TRBV6-5 and TRBJ2-1, with 8 bases matching TRBD2. The CDR3 has 16 amino acids. The germline V gene encodes CDR1 MNHEY and CDR2 SVGAGI. Unmatched junction bases numbered 8, after V lost 2 bases and J lost 5 bases. CDR3 residues: CASSYRGLALNNEQFF. The CDR3 DNA sequence: TGTGCCAGCAGTTACCGTGGACTAGCCCTCAACAATGAGCAGTTCTTC.

This chain uses TRBV11-3 with TRBJ1-2, with unresolved D. Trimming removed 5 bases from V and 4 bases from J, with 11 bases in between. Germline-derived CDR1 and CDR2 are SGHNT and YENEEA. The CDR3 spans 13 residues. DNA of the CDR3: TGTGCCAGCAGCCCCGGTAGTTCCTATGGCTACACCTTC. Amino acids: CASSPGSSYGYTF.

The chain combines TRBV9 with TRBJ1-2; a possible D gene is TRBD1 (6 bases). Germline CDR1 and CDR2: SGDLS and YYNGEE. Trimming removed 3 bases from V and 6 bases from J, with 18 bases in between. This CDR3 is built from 15 residues. The CDR3 DNA reads TGTGCCAGCAGCGCGGCCCCAACCGAGGGGGATGGCTACACCTTC. As protein: CASSAAPTEGDGYTF.

The rearrangement links TRBV4-2 to TRBJ1-1, with 12 positions matching TRBD1. The trim removed 0 bases at V and 7 bases at J, leaving 9 bases unmatched. This CDR3 is 17 amino acids long. From germline, CDR1 is LGHNA and CDR2 YNFKEQ. CDR3 amino acids: CASSQERGDRGLGEAFF. The CDR3 nucleotides are TGTGCCAGCAGCCAAGAACGGGGGGACAGGGGGCTAGGTGAAGCTTTCTTT.

The chain couples TRBV19 to TRBJ1-2; TRBD1 agrees at 7 bases. V shed 8 bases, J shed 3 bases, and the junction held 6 bases outside the gene matches. This CDR3 comprises 13 residues. CDR1 and CDR2 from the germline V gene are LNHDA and SQIVND (reference sequence). The CDR3 region is CASSSGQHYGYTF. The DNA for the CDR3 is TGTGCCAGTTCCTCGGGACAGCACTATGGCTACACCTTC.

The genes are TRBV7-9 and TRBJ1-1, with D perhaps matching TRBD1 (5 bases). V lost 1 base and J 1 base, leaving 10 bases between the germline ends. Germline V gene lookup returns CDR1 SEHNR and CDR2 FQNEAQ (reference sequence). The CDR3 consists of 15 residues. The CDR3 DNA reads as TGTGCCAGCAGCTTAGATTACAGGAAGAACACTGAAGCTTTCTTT. Amino acid sequence: CASSLDYRKNTEAFF.